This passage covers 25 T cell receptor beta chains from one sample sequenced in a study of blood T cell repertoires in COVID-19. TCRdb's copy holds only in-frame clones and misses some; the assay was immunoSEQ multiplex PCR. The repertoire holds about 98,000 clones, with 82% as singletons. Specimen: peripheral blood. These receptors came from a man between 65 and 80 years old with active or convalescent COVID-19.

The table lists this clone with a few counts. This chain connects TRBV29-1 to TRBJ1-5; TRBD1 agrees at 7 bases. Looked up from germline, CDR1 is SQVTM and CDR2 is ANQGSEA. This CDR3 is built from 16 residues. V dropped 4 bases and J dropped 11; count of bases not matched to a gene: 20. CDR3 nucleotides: TGCAGCGTTGGTCTTCGGGACAGATCTCACGATGTAGCCCAGCATTTT. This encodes CSVGLRDRSHDVAQHF.

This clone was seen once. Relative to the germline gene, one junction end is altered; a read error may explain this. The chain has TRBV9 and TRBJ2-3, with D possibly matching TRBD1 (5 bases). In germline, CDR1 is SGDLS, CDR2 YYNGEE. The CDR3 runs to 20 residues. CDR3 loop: CASSVGRGYRDVGLTVTQYF. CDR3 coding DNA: TGTGCCAGCAGCGTAGGTAGGGGTTATCGTGACGTGGGGCTAACAGTTACGCAGTATTTT.

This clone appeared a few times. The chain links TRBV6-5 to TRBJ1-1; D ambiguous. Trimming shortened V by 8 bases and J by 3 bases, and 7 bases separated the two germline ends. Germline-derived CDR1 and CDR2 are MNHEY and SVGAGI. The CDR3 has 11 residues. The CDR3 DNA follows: TGTGCCAGCCAGGCGCACACTGAAGCTTTCTTT. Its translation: CASQAHTEAFF.

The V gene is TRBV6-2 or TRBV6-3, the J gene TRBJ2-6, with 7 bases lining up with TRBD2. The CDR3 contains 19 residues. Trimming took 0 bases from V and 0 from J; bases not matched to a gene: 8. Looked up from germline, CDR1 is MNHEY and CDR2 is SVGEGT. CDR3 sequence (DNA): TGTGCCAGCAGTTACTCGACTATGGGGGGGAGCTCTGGGGCCAACGTCCTGACTTTC. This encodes CASSYSTMGGSSGANVLTF.

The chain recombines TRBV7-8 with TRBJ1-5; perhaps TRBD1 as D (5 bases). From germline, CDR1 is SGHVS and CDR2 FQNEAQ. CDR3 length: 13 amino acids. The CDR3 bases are TGTGCAAGGAGGGTAGGGACCAATCAGCCCCAGCATTTT. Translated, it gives CARRVGTNQPQHF.

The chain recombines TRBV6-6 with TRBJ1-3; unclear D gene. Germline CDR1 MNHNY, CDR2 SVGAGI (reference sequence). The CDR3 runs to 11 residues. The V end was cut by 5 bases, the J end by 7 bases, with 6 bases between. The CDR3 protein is CASSHSNTIYF. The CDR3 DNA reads TGTGCCAGCAGTCATTCGAACACCATATATTTT.

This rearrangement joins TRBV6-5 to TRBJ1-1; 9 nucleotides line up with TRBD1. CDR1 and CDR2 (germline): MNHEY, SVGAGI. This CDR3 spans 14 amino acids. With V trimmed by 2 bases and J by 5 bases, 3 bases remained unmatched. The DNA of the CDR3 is TGTGCCAGCAGTTACGCGACAGGGGGGACTGAAGCTTTCTTT. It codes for CASSYATGGTEAFF.

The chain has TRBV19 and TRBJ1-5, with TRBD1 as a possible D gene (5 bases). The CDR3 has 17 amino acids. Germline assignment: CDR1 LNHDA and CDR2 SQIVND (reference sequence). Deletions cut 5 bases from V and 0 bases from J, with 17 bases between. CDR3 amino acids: CASSARKTEISNQPQHF. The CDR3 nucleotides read TGTGCCAGTAGTGCCCGCAAGACAGAGATTAGCAATCAGCCCCAGCATTTT.

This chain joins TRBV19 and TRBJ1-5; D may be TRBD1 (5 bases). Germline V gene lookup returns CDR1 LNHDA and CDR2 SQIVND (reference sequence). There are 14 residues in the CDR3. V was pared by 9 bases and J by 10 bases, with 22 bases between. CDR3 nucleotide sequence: TGTGCCAGCAGAGAGGGGCTTACCGGGACTCCCCAGCATTTT. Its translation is CASREGLTGTPQHF.

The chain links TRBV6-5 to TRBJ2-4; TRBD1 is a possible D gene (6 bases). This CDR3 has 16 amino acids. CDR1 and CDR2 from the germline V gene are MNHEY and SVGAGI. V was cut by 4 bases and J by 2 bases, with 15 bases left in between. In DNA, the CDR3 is TGTGCCAGCAGTTCAGTTCAAGGGGGATCCAAAAACATTCAGTACTTC. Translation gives CASSSVQGGSKNIQYF.

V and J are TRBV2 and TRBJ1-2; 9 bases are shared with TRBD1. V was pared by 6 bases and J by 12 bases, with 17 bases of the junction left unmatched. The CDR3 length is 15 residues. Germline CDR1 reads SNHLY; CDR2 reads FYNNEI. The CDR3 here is CASRGQGRLTPGDTF. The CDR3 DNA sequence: TGTGCCAGCAGGGGACAGGGCCGGCTCACCCCGGGTGACACCTTC. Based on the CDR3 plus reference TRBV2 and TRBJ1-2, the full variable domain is EPEVTQTPSHQVTQMGQEVILRCVPISNHLYFYWYRQILGQKVEFLVSFYNNEISEKSEIFDDQFSVERPDGSNFTLKIRSTKLEDSAMYFCASRGQGRLTPGDTFGSGTRLTVV.

The CDR3 is CASSQDGWAASEAFF. CDR3 coding DNA: TGTGCCAGCAGCCAAGATGGGTGGGCAGCCTCTGAAGCTTTCTTT. The V call is TRBV14, the J call TRBJ1-1; D is unclear. The V and J ends lost 0 bases and 6 bases respectively, with 14 bases between them. The CDR3 is 15 amino acids. CDR1 and CDR2 (germline): SGHDN, FVKESK.

In nucleotides, the CDR3 is TGTGCCAGCAGCCCGAGATTGGGTAGCGGGAATTCCTACGAGCAGTACTTC. Protein: CASSPRLGSGNSYEQYF. This rearrangement joins TRBV14 to TRBJ2-7; 8 bases are shared with TRBD2. This CDR3 contains 17 residues. Germline V CDR1 and CDR2: SGHDN, FVKESK. Germline trimming cut 4 bases from V and 1 base from J; bases unmatched to any gene: 12.

The CDR3 spells CASSEYIWTASSYNEQFF. The DNA for the CDR3 is TGTGCCAGCAGTGAATATATCTGGACAGCAAGCTCCTACAATGAGCAGTTCTTC. This chain connects TRBV25-1 to TRBJ2-1; D is possibly TRBD1 (6 bases). Germline V gene sequence: CDR1 MGHDK, CDR2 SYGVNS. Trimming pared 0 bases from V and 0 bases from J, leaving 15 bases between. This CDR3 has 18 residues. The full variable domain, its missing parts supplied by reference TRBV25-1 and TRBJ2-1, is EADIYQTPRYLVIGTGKKITLECSQTMGHDKMYWYQQDPGMELHLIHYSYGVNSTEKGDLSSESTVSRIRTEHFPLTLESARPSHTSQYLCASSEYIWTASSYNEQFFGPGTRLTVL.

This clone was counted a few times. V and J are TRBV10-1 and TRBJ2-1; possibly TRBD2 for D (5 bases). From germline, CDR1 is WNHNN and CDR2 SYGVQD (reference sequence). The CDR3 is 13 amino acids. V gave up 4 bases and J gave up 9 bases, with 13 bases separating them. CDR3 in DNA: TGCGCCAGCAGTGGAGAACTAGTTGCTGAGCAGTTCTTC. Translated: CASSGELVAEQFF.

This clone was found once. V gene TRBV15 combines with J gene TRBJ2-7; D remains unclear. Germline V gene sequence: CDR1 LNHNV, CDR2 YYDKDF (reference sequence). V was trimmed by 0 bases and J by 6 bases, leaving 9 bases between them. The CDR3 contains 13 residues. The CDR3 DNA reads TGTGCCACCAGCAGAGATCTAAGTTCCGAGCAGTACTTC. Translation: CATSRDLSSEQYF. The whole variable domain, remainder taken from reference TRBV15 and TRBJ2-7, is DAMVIQNPRYQVTQFGKPVTLSCSQTLNHNVMYWYQQKSSQAPKLLFHYYDKDFNNEADTPDNFQSRRPNTSFCFLDIRSPGLGDTAMYLCATSRDLSSEQYFGPGTRLTVT.

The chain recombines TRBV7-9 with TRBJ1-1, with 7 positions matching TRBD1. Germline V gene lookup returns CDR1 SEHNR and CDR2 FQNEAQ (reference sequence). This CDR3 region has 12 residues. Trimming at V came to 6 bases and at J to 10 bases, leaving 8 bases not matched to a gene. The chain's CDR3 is CASSSLTGRAFF. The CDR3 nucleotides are TGTGCCAGCAGTTCCCTGACAGGGCGAGCTTTCTTT. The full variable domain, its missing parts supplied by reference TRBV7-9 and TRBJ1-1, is DTGVSQNPRHKITKRGQNVTFRCDPISEHNRLYWYRQTLGQGPEFLTYFQNEAQLEKSRLLSDRFSAERPKGSFSTLEIQRTEQGDSAMYLCASSSLTGRAFFGQGTRLTVV.

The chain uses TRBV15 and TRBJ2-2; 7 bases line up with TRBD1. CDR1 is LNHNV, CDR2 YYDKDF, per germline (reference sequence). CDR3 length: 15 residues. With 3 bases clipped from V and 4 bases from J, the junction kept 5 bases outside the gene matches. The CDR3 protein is CATSSDRVPTGELFF. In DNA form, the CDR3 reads TGTGCCACCAGCAGCGACAGGGTGCCCACCGGGGAGCTGTTTTTT.

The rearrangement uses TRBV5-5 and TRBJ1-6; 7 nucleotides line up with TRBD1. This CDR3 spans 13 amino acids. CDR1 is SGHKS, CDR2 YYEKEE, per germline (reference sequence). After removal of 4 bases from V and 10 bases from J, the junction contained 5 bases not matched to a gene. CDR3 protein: CASSRQGDSPLHF. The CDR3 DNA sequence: TGTGCCAGCAGCCGACAGGGAGACTCACCCCTCCACTTT.

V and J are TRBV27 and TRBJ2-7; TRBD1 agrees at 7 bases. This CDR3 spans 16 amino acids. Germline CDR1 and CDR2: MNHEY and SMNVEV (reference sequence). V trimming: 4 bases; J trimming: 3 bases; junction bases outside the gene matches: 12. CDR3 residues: CASSSPYRGQIYEQYF. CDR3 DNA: TGTGCCAGCAGTTCACCTTATCGGGGACAGATCTACGAGCAGTACTTC.

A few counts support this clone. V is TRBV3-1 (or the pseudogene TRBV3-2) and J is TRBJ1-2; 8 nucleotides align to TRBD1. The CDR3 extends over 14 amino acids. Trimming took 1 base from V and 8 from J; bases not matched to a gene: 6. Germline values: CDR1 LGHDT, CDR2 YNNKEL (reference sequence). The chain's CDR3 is CASSQGQGAAGYTF. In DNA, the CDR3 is TGTGCCAGCAGCCAAGGTCAGGGGGCGGCGGGCTACACCTTC.

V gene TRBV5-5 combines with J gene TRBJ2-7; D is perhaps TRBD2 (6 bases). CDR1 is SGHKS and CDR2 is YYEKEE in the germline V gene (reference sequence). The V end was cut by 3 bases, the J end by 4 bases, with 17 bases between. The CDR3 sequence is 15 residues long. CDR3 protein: CASSWDSSVTYEQYF. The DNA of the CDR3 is TGTGCCAGCAGCTGGGACTCCTCAGTTACTTACGAGCAGTACTTC.

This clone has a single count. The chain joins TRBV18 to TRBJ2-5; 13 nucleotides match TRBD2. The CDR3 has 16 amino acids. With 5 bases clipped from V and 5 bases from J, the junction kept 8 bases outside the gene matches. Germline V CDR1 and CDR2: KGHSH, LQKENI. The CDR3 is CASSSRTSGGGETQYF. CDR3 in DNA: TGTGCCAGCTCAAGTCGGACTAGCGGGGGCGGGGAGACCCAGTACTTC.

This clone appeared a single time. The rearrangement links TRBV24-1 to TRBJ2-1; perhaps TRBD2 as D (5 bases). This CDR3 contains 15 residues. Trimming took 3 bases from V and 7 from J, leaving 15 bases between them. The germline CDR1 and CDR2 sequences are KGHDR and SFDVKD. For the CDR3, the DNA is TGTGCCACCAGTGATCCCGGGAAAGTGGGAAATGAGCAGTTCTTC. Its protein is CATSDPGKVGNEQFF.

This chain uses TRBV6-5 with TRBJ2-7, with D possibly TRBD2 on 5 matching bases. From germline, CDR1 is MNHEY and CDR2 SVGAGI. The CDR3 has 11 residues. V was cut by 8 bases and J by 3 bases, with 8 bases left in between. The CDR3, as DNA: TGTGCCAGCCGACGGGGCTACGAGCAGTACTTC. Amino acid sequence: CASRRGYEQYF.